What follows are 3 T cell receptor beta chains derived from one specimen sequenced in a study of T cell clonality in common variable immunodeficiency. The protocol was immunoSEQ multiplex PCR, while the TCRdb copy is restricted to in-frame clones and leaves out a portion. The sample is made up of 30,000 to 45,000 clones, none counted only once. The sample comprised peripheral blood mononuclear cells. These receptors were obtained from a person aged 18 to 75 in good health.

As regards this clone: The sequenced fragment ends 3 residues before the CDR3 boundary, so the rest is inferred from the germline J gene. V and J are TRBV19 and TRBJ1-2, with 12 bases identical to TRBD1. Germline values: CDR1 LNHDA, CDR2 SQIVND (reference sequence). This CDR3 is built from 14 residues. CDR3 residues: CASSTGTGGGGYTF. The sequenced part of the CDR3 DNA is TGTGCCAGTAGTACCGGGACAGGGGGCGGCGGC.

As to this clone: Sequencing ends 3 residues short of the CDR3 end; the germline J gene provides the rest. The V gene is TRBV6-1, the J gene TRBJ1-2; D gene uncertain. The CDR3 is made up of 16 amino acids. Germline V gene sequence: CDR1 MNHNS, CDR2 SASEGT. This CDR3 reads CASSEATSGITDTYTF. The CDR3 DNA, read in part, is TGTGCCAGCAGTGAAGCAACTAGCGGGATAACAGATACC.

Comment on this clone: Coverage ceases 3 residues before the CDR3 finishes, and the germline J gene fills in the end. The chain links TRBV2 to TRBJ1-2, with D maybe TRBD1 (6 bases). This CDR3 has 15 amino acids. Germline assignment: CDR1 SNHLY and CDR2 FYNNEI. V shed 4 bases and J shed 2 bases, with 14 bases lying between them. CDR3 sequence reads: CASSGPRGINYGYTF. The CDR3 bases that were read are TGTGCCAGCAGTGGCCCGAGGGGGATCAACTATGGC.